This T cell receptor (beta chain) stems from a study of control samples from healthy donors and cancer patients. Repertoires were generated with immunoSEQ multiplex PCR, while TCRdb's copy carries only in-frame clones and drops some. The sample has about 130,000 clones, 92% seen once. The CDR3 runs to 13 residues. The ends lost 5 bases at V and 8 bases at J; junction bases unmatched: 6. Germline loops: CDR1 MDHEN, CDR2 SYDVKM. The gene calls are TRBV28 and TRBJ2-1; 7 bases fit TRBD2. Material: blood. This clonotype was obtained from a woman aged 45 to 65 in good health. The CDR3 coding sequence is TGTGCCAGCAGTCCACTAGCGAATCATGAGCAGTTCTTC. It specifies CASSPLANHEQFF.